Listed below are T cell receptor beta chains from one sample, sequenced in a study of shared clonotypes between healthy human individuals. Sequencing was performed with immunoSEQ multiplex PCR; in TCRdb, only in-frame clones are kept and a portion is missing. The sample holds about 1 million clones, 70% to 80% seen once. Sequenced sample: memory CD4+ T cells from PBMCs. The origin of the receptors is a man between 18 and 35 years old in good health. Some clones in this sample may be carry-over from other donors' samples. Each CDR3 is given with its conserved first and last residue. Fields, in order: J gene, clone size, V gene, D gene, CDR3 DNA, CDR3 protein. The D gene is left open where the match is weak. Not every row has a clone size; where given, it reads once, few, many or a size class.

>TRBJ2-7|-|TRBV7-2|TRBD1
TGTGCCAGCAGCTTAGCCCACACAGGGGCCTACGAGCAGTACTTC
CASSLAHTGAYEQYF
>TRBJ2-3|-|TRBV9|TRBD1
TGTGCCAGCAGCACACAAGCCGGGACAGCAAGGACTAGCACAGATACGCAGTATTTT
CASSTQAGTARTSTDTQYF
>TRBJ2-5|-|TRBV5-1|TRBD2
TGCGCCTGCCGTCAGGCTAGCGGTAAAGAGACCCAGTACTTC
CACRQASGKETQYF
>TRBJ2-6|-|TRBV5-1|-
TGCGCCAGCAGCCTGCAGGTGGGCGAGGGGTCTGGGGCCAACGTCCTGACTTTC
CASSLQVGEGSGANVLTF
>TRBJ2-6|-|TRBV5-6|-
TGTGCCAGCAGCGCCGTCCGCTCTGGGGCCAACGTCCTGACTTTC
CASSAVRSGANVLTF
>TRBJ1-2|-|TRBV28|TRBD1
TGTGCCAGCAGTATGGGACAGACCTATGGCTACACCTTC
CASSMGQTYGYTF
>TRBJ2-2|-|TRBV6-6|-
TGTGCCAGCAGTTACCCTACACGGGCCGGGGAGCTGTTTTTT
CASSYPTRAGELFF
>TRBJ2-5|-|TRBV5-5|-
TGTGCCAGCAGCTTAATTACCGCGGGAATGGAGACCCAGTACTTC
CASSLITAGMETQYF
>TRBJ2-5|-|TRBV7-9|TRBD1
TGTGCCAGCAGCCTGGACAGGGGGGTGGGAGAGACCCAGTACTTC
CASSLDRGVGETQYF
>TRBJ1-1|-|TRBV25-1|-
TGTGCCAGCAGTGAACTGTCGACAGAGAAGAACACTGAAGCTTTCTTT
CASSELSTEKNTEAFF
>TRBJ2-7|-|TRBV7-2|-
TGTGCCAGCAGCCCACCCCGGACAGCTCGCTGGCTCTTC
CASSPPRTARWLF
>TRBJ2-1|-|TRBV5-1|-
TGCGCCAGCAGCGCGGGACTGAACTACAATGAGCGGTTCTTC
CASSAGLNYNERFF
>TRBJ2-5|-|TRBV12-5|TRBD2
TGTGCTAGTGGTCGGACTAGCGGGAGTTTAGGAGAGACCCAGTACTTC
CASGRTSGSLGETQYF
>TRBJ2-1|-|TRBV2|-
TGTGCCAGCAGTAATGGAATCTACAATGAGCAGTTCTTC
CASSNGIYNEQFF
>TRBJ2-1|-|TRBV7-2|TRBD2
TGTGCCAGCAGCCCATCCGGGACTAGCGGGAGGAGGGGGCAGTTCTTC
CASSPSGTSGRRGQFF
>TRBJ2-2|-|TRBV7-7|TRBD2
TGTGCCAGCAGCCTGCAACTAGCGGGAGTGTCTACCGGGGAGCTGTTTTTT
CASSLQLAGVSTGELFF
>TRBJ2-1|-|TRBV7-2|TRBD1
TGTGCCAGCAGCCTCGGGCAAACAGGGGTAGCTGAGCAGTTCTTC
CASSLGQTGVAEQFF
>TRBJ2-1|-|TRBV11-3|-
TGTGCCAGCAGCTTAGGGGTGGGAGGAGATGAGCAGTTCTTC
CASSLGVGGDEQFF
>TRBJ1-2|-|TRBV10-1|-
TGCGCCAGCAGTGAGTCGATCGTAAACGGCTACACCTTC
CASSESIVNGYTF
>TRBJ2-7|-|TRBV7-8|-
TGTGCCAGCAGCTTAGTAACAGGGAGCTACGAGCAGTACTTC
CASSLVTGSYEQYF
>TRBJ2-2|-|TRBV11-3|-
TGTGCCAGCAGCCCGATGGTGGGAGGAGACACCGGGGAGCTGTTTTTT
CASSPMVGGDTGELFF
>TRBJ1-1|-|TRBV19|-
TGTGCCAGTATGGGGTGGAGGGGGGTGTTGAACACTGAAGCTTTCTTT
CASMGWRGVLNTEAFF
>TRBJ2-7|-|TRBV27|-
TGTGCCAGCAGTTTATCGACGATTGGGGCAGGGATGGGGAAGTACTTC
CASSLSTIGAGMGKYF
>TRBJ2-7|-|TRBV5-1|-
TGCGCCAGCAGCTTGGCCTCTCAGAGCTCCTACGAGCAGTACTTC
CASSLASQSSYEQYF
>TRBJ1-4|-|TRBV30|TRBD1
TGTGCCTGGAGTGGCCCAGGGGGTCCCAATGAAAAACTGTTTTTT
CAWSGPGGPNEKLFF
>TRBJ2-3|few|TRBV7-9|-
TGTGCCAGCAGCCGGGCCGGGATCAGCACAGATACGCAGTATTTT
CASSRAGISTDTQYF
>TRBJ2-5|-|TRBV21-1|-
TGTGCCAGCAGCGGGGGACAGCTTCAAGAGACCCAGTACTTC
CASSGGQLQETQYF
>TRBJ2-7|-|TRBV30|-
TGTGCCTGGAGTGTTGAGGGCGAGCAGTACTTC
CAWSVEGEQYF
>TRBJ2-7|many|TRBV2|TRBD1
TGTGCCAGCAGCGGGGACAGCTCCTACGAGCAGTACTTC
CASSGDSSYEQYF
>TRBJ2-3|few|TRBV11-3|-
TGTGCCAGCAGCTTAGATGGACAGAGCACAGATACGCAGTATTTT
CASSLDGQSTDTQYF
>TRBJ1-1|once|TRBV4-1|-
TGCGCCAGCAGCCAAGAAGAACAGAACACTGAAGCTTTCTTT
CASSQEEQNTEAFF
>TRBJ1-1|few|TRBV4-2|-
TGTGCCAGCAGCCAGGGATCCCAGGGGAACACTGAAGCTTTCTTT
CASSQGSQGNTEAFF
>TRBJ2-7|-|TRBV11-1|-
TGTGCCAGCAGCTTAGCGTCCTACAGCTCCTACGAGCAGTACTTC
CASSLASYSSYEQYF